Listed here are 21 T cell receptor beta chains from one sample, sequenced in a study of naive and memory T cell subsets. Ligated cDNA underwent four rounds of PCR with nested alpha and beta constant region primers and SP2. TCRdb re-called the 5' RACE reads with MiXCR, one entry per CDR3 protein. This table holds 60,000 or so distinct CDR3 sequences, 7% to 8.5% found once. An oligonucleotide containing a UMI was ligated to the 3' end of TCR cDNA. Receptors originate from a male donor in good health.

This clonotype appeared many times. The rearrangement uses TRBV6-5 and TRBJ2-3, with D uncertain. Looked up from germline, CDR1 is MNHEY and CDR2 is SVGAGI. This CDR3 region has 12 residues. Trimming took off 8 bases at V and 4 bases at J, with 10 bases between the two ends. CDR3 region: CASRPRPDTQYF. Here the CDR3 DNA reads TGTGCCAGCCGCCCGCGCCCAGATACGCAGTATTTT.

This clonotype was found many times. This chain joins TRBV29-1 and TRBJ2-1; the match to TRBD1 covers 7 bases. CDR3 length: 15 residues. Germline CDR1 reads SQVTM; CDR2 reads ANQGSEA. V was clipped by 6 bases and J by 0 bases; unmatched bases: 8. CDR3 bases: TGCAGCGTCGACCGGGACAGACACTCCTACAATGAGCAGTTCTTC. Its protein is CSVDRDRHSYNEQFF.

This rearrangement joins TRBV2 to TRBJ1-4; D remains unclear. Trimming pared 3 bases from V and 8 bases from J, leaving 19 bases between. The CDR3 sequence is 16 residues long. The germline V gene has CDR1 SNHLY and CDR2 FYNNEI. The CDR3 is CASSEWGDIRGEKLFF. In nucleotides, the CDR3 is TGTGCCAGCAGTGAGTGGGGAGATATCCGGGGAGAAAAACTGTTTTTT.

In this sample, this clonotype turned up a few times. V gene TRBV20-1 combines with J gene TRBJ2-1; 7 nucleotides align to TRBD2. The CDR3 has 16 residues. CDR1 is DFQATT, CDR2 SNEGSKA, per germline (reference sequence). The ends lost 0 bases at V and 4 bases at J; junction bases unmatched: 9. CDR3 loop: CSARDLAGVRYNEQFF. In nucleotides, the CDR3 is TGCAGTGCTAGAGATCTCGCGGGGGTTCGATACAATGAGCAGTTCTTC.

The chain uses TRBV4-1 and TRBJ2-5, with no clear D. V shed 4 bases and J shed 0 bases, with 9 bases lying between them. The germline V gene has CDR1 MGHRA and CDR2 YSYEKL. The CDR3 contains 14 residues. The CDR3 loop is CASSLKGNQETQYF. The CDR3 region has the DNA TGCGCCAGCAGCCTGAAGGGAAACCAAGAGACCCAGTACTTC.

The chain joins TRBV20-1 to TRBJ2-5, with D perhaps matching TRBD1 or TRBD2 (5 bases each). CDR3 length: 12 amino acids. V was clipped by 5 bases and J by 2 bases, with 9 bases between them. CDR1 and CDR2 from the germline V gene are DFQATT and SNEGSKA (reference sequence). DNA for the CDR3: TGCAGTGCTGGGGGTCGGCAAGAGACCCAGTACTTC. It codes for CSAGGRQETQYF.

This clonotype was detected only a few times. CDR3: CASSQGTGVLEQYF. Written as DNA, the CDR3 is TGTGCCAGCAGCCAGGGGACAGGGGTGTTGGAGCAGTACTTC. The J gene is TRBJ2-7, the V gene TRBV7-9; 10 bases are shared with TRBD1. From germline, CDR1 is SEHNR and CDR2 FQNEAQ (reference sequence). Unmatched junction bases numbered 8, after V lost 5 bases and J lost 7 bases. The CDR3 spans 14 residues.

The genes are TRBV6-6 and TRBJ1-4, with 10 bases matching TRBD1. The CDR3 contains 14 residues. In germline, CDR1 is MNHNY, CDR2 SVGAGI (reference sequence). The V gene end was trimmed by 6 bases and the J gene end by 6 bases; junction bases not matched to a gene: 4. The CDR3 nucleotides are TGTGCCAGCAGAACCGGGACAGGGGATGAAAAACTGTTTTTT. Translated, it gives CASRTGTGDEKLFF.

This clonotype was found a few times. The V gene is TRBV5-1, the J gene TRBJ1-1; D remains unclear. This CDR3 contains 13 residues. V was shortened by 1 base and J by 7 bases, with 11 bases between the two germline ends. Germline CDR1 reads SGHRS; CDR2 reads YFSETQ. The CDR3 sequence is CASSLSLGVEAFF. Written as DNA, the CDR3 is TGCGCCAGCAGCTTGTCTCTCGGAGTTGAAGCTTTCTTT.

CDR3 sequence: CSASNSLGTGELFF. As DNA, the CDR3 is TGCAGTGCTAGTAACTCGCTAGGGACCGGGGAGCTGTTTTTT. This chain links TRBV20-1 with TRBJ2-2; D uncertain. Germline CDR1 is DFQATT and CDR2 is SNEGSKA (reference sequence). The CDR3 runs 14 residues. V lost 3 bases to trimming and J lost 5 bases, with 13 bases between them.

There are a few counts of this clonotype. This may come from a read error, since a much larger clone is one base off. The chain links TRBV3-1 to TRBJ2-4; maybe TRBD1 (6 bases). Germline CDR1 reads LGHDT; CDR2 reads YNNKEL (reference sequence). The V end lost 6 bases, the J end lost 0 bases, and 15 bases lay between the germline ends. There are 16 residues in the CDR3. CDR3 sequence reads: CASSKGVGGAKNIQYF. The CDR3 DNA sequence: TGTGCCAGCAGTAAGGGGGTCGGCGGAGCCAAAAACATTCAGTACTTC. Complete variable domain (other parts from reference TRBV3-1 and TRBJ2-4): DTAVSQTPKYLVTQMGNDKSIKCEQNLGHDTMYWYKQDSKKFLKIMFSYNNKELIINETVPNRFSPKSPDKAHLNLHINSLELGDSAVYFCASSKGVGGAKNIQYFGAGTRLSVL.

This clonotype was picked up many times. The chain couples TRBV29-1 to TRBJ2-3; 8 bases match TRBD1. The J segment lost 1 base and the V segment lost 0 bases, leaving 9 bases of the junction unmatched. CDR1 SQVTM and CDR2 ANQGSEA come from the germline V gene. This CDR3 contains 17 residues. The CDR3 sequence is CSVEDPSQGARTDTQYF. In nucleotides, the CDR3 is TGCAGCGTTGAAGATCCGAGTCAGGGGGCGCGCACAGATACGCAGTATTTT.

The chain is built from TRBV30 and TRBJ1-5, with D possibly being TRBD1 (6 bases). This CDR3 is 13 amino acids long. The V end was cut by 2 bases, the J end by 4 bases, with 9 bases between. Germline CDR1 and CDR2: GTSNPN and SVGIG (reference sequence). CDR3 sequence (DNA): TGTGCCTGGAGTAAGGACAGAAATCAGCCCCAGCATTTT. Its translation: CAWSKDRNQPQHF.

As for this clonotype: This could be a read error, since a much larger clone is one nucleotide away. The chain couples TRBV11-2 to TRBJ2-1, with unresolved D. Per the germline V gene, CDR1 is SGHAT and CDR2 is FQNNGV. This CDR3 is 17 amino acids long. With 6 bases removed from V and 0 bases from J, the gap between germline ends came to 18 bases. CDR3 loop: CASRSDQDSSSYNEQFF. The CDR3 coding sequence is TGTGCCAGCAGGTCGGACCAGGATTCGAGCTCCTACAATGAGCAGTTCTTC. The full variable domain, in which reference TRBV11-2 and TRBJ2-1 provide the parts outside the CDR3, is EAGVAQSPRYKIIEKRQSVAFWCNPISGHATLYWYQQILGQGPKLLIQFQNNGVVDDSQLPKDRFSAERLKGVDSTLKIQPAKLEDSAVYLCASRSDQDSSSYNEQFFGPGTRLTVL.

This clonotype has at least ten counts. The rearrangement links TRBV7-2 to TRBJ2-1; no definite D call. The germline V gene encodes CDR1 SGHTA and CDR2 FQGNSA. The CDR3 length is 14 residues. V lost 2 bases to trimming and J lost 6 bases, with 11 bases between them. CDR3 in DNA: TGTGCCAGCAGCTTACCTCAGACCGGCAATGAGCAGTTCTTC. Translated, it gives CASSLPQTGNEQFF.

The chain combines TRBV18 with TRBJ2-1, with 10 bases lining up with TRBD1. Germline values: CDR1 KGHSH, CDR2 LQKENI. The CDR3 is 14 residues long. V dropped 3 bases and J dropped 12; count of bases not matched to a gene: 8. This CDR3 is CASSPTGGESGQFF. The CDR3 bases are TGTGCCAGCTCACCGACAGGGGGCGAGAGTGGGCAGTTCTTC.

In this sample, this clonotype turned up many times. The chain recombines TRBV29-1 with TRBJ2-2, with TRBD2 identical over 8 bases. Trimming removed 1 base from V and 5 bases from J; junction bases left unmatched: 9. The CDR3 contains 16 residues. Germline V gene lookup returns CDR1 SQVTM and CDR2 ANQGSEA. The CDR3 sequence: CSVEGLAGSGTGELFF. The CDR3 DNA reads TGCAGCGTTGAAGGGCTAGCGGGTTCGGGGACCGGGGAGCTGTTTTTT.

This clonotype was counted between two and nine times. The chain combines TRBV6-1 with TRBJ2-2, with no clear D. V lost 0 bases, J lost 7 bases, and 18 bases lay in between. Germline CDR1 and CDR2: MNHNS and SASEGT. The CDR3 runs 17 residues. The CDR3 is CASSEASYFQENGELFF. The CDR3 DNA follows: TGTGCCAGCAGTGAAGCATCCTACTTCCAGGAAAACGGGGAGCTGTTTTTT.

This clonotype came up many times. The V gene is TRBV18, the J gene TRBJ1-6, with D possibly being TRBD1 (6 bases). There are 17 residues in the CDR3. V gave up 2 bases and J gave up 14 bases, with 25 bases separating them. Germline CDR1 and CDR2: KGHSH and LQKENI. The CDR3 here is CASSPFGEVQGSPTLHF. The CDR3, as DNA: TGTGCCAGCTCACCATTCGGGGAGGTACAGGGCTCTCCGACCCTCCACTTT. Using reference TRBV18 and TRBJ1-6 for the parts outside the CDR3, the full variable domain is NAGVMQNPRHLVRRRGQEARLRCSPMKGHSHVYWYRQLPEEGLKFMVYLQKENIIDESGMPKERFSAEFPKEGPSILRIQQVVRGDSAAYFCASSPFGEVQGSPTLHFGNGTRLTVT.

The chain employs TRBV29-1 and TRBJ1-2; TRBD1 is a possible D gene (5 bases). Trimming left V 6 bases short and J 2 bases short, with 19 bases between. The germline V gene encodes CDR1 SQVTM and CDR2 ANQGSEA. This CDR3 spans 15 amino acids. DNA of the CDR3: TGCAGCGTGGCCCGTCCGGGACCTACCAACTATGGCTACACCTTC. Protein product: CSVARPGPTNYGYTF.

This clonotype has at least ten counts. The chain is built from TRBV7-9 and TRBJ2-2, with 9 bases identical to TRBD1. Germline V lookup: CDR1 SEHNR, CDR2 FQNEAQ (reference sequence). CDR3 size: 14 residues. Trimming removed 5 bases from V and 5 bases from J; junction bases left unmatched: 3. This CDR3 is CASSHGTGTGELFF. The CDR3 DNA reads TGTGCCAGCAGCCATGGGACAGGGACCGGGGAGCTGTTTTTT.